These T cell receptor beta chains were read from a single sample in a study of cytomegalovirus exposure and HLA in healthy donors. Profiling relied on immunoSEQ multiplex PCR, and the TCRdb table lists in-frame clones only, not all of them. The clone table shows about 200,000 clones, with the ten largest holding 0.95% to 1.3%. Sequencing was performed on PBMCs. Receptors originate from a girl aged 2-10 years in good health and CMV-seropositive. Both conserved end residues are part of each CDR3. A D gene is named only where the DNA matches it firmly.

cdr3_aa: CASSLETGSNQPQHF
cdr3_nt: TGCGCCAGCAGCTTGGAGACAGGGAGCAATCAGCCCCAGCATTTT
d_call: TRBD1
v_call: TRBV5-1
j_call: TRBJ1-5

cdr3_aa: CASRLIGEQYF
cdr3_nt: TGTGCCAGCAGACTAATAGGCGAGCAGTACTTC
d_call: .
v_call: TRBV28
j_call: TRBJ2-7

cdr3_aa: CASSPGPGEWYDQETQYF
cdr3_nt: TGTGCCAGCTCCCCAGGGCCGGGAGAGTGGTATGACCAAGAGACCCAGTACTTC
d_call: .
v_call: TRBV18
j_call: TRBJ2-5

cdr3_aa: CASSDRGYNTEAFF
cdr3_nt: TGTGCCAGCAGTGATAGGGGTTACAACACTGAAGCTTTCTTT
d_call: .
v_call: TRBV25-1
j_call: TRBJ1-1

cdr3_aa: CASSWDSAPGWTEAFF
cdr3_nt: TGTGCCAGTAGCTGGGACAGCGCACCGGGATGGACTGAAGCTTTCTTT
d_call: TRBD1
v_call: TRBV19
j_call: TRBJ1-1

cdr3_aa: CASSLQGRGPDTQYF
cdr3_nt: TGTGCCAGCAGCTTACAGGGGCGGGGTCCAGATACGCAGTATTTT
d_call: .
v_call: TRBV5-5
j_call: TRBJ2-3

cdr3_aa: CASSRRNMNTEAFF
cdr3_nt: TGTGCCAGCAGTCGCAGGAACATGAACACTGAAGCTTTCTTT
d_call: .
v_call: TRBV6-1
j_call: TRBJ1-1

cdr3_aa: CASSSGVDGNQPQHF
cdr3_nt: TGTGCCAGCAGCTCGGGAGTGGACGGAAATCAGCCCCAGCATTTT
d_call: .
v_call: TRBV7-8
j_call: TRBJ1-5

cdr3_aa: CASSPTLAGGRDEQFF
cdr3_nt: TGTGCCAGCTCTCCGACACTAGCGGGAGGACGCGATGAGCAGTTCTTC
d_call: TRBD2
v_call: TRBV7-9
j_call: TRBJ2-1

cdr3_aa: CASSLIAGGPTDTQYF
cdr3_nt: TGTGCCAGCAGCTTGATAGCCGGGGGTCCCACAGATACGCAGTATTTT
d_call: .
v_call: TRBV7-8
j_call: TRBJ2-3

cdr3_aa: CAWRPPLPSNYGYTF
cdr3_nt: TGTGCCTGGAGACCCCCGCTACCATCTAACTATGGCTACACCTTC
d_call: .
v_call: TRBV30
j_call: TRBJ1-2

cdr3_aa: CASSAPGGEAFF
cdr3_nt: TGTGCCAGCAGCGCCCCAGGGGGGGAAGCTTTCTTT
d_call: TRBD1
v_call: TRBV7-6
j_call: TRBJ1-1

cdr3_aa: CASSRDFATNEKLFF
cdr3_nt: TGTGCCAGCAGCAGGGACTTTGCAACTAATGAAAAACTGTTTTTT
d_call: .
v_call: TRBV5-4
j_call: TRBJ1-4

cdr3_aa: CASSGTSGRSTDTQYF
cdr3_nt: TGTGCCAGCAGTGGAACTAGCGGGAGAAGCACAGATACGCAGTATTTT
d_call: TRBD2
v_call: TRBV6-1
j_call: TRBJ2-3

cdr3_aa: CASSAQDTDTQYF
cdr3_nt: TGTGCCAGCAGTGCCCAGGACACAGATACGCAGTATTTT
d_call: .
v_call: TRBV25-1
j_call: TRBJ2-3

cdr3_aa: CASSLAGQGNQPQHF
cdr3_nt: TGTGCCAGCAGCTTAGCTGGGCAGGGGAATCAGCCCCAGCATTTT
d_call: .
v_call: TRBV7-9
j_call: TRBJ1-5

cdr3_aa: CATSRDSGGWTEAFF
cdr3_nt: TGTGCCACCAGCAGAGATTCGGGGGGCTGGACTGAAGCTTTCTTT
d_call: .
v_call: TRBV15
j_call: TRBJ1-1

cdr3_aa: CASSYSTVQGDNEQFF
cdr3_nt: TGTGCCAGCAGTTACTCGACGGTTCAGGGGGACAATGAGCAGTTCTTC
d_call: TRBD1
v_call: TRBV6-5
j_call: TRBJ2-1

cdr3_aa: CASSDEWALRNEQFF
cdr3_nt: TGCGCCAGCAGTGATGAATGGGCCCTTAGAAATGAGCAGTTCTTC
d_call: .
v_call: TRBV10-1
j_call: TRBJ2-1

cdr3_aa: CASREGGDTQYF
cdr3_nt: TGCGCCAGCAGAGAGGGCGGAGATACGCAGTATTTT
d_call: .
v_call: TRBV5-1
j_call: TRBJ2-3

cdr3_aa: CASSPSGEYEQYF
cdr3_nt: TGTGCCAGCAGTCCATCGGGGGAGTACGAGCAGTACTTC
d_call: .
v_call: TRBV6-5
j_call: TRBJ2-7

cdr3_aa: CASSSTESYEQYF
cdr3_nt: TGCGCCAGCAGCTCGACAGAGTCCTACGAGCAGTACTTC
d_call: .
v_call: TRBV5-1
j_call: TRBJ2-7

cdr3_aa: CASSQKTGGETQYF
cdr3_nt: TGTGCCAGCTCACAAAAGACAGGGGGAGAGACCCAGTACTTC
d_call: TRBD1
v_call: TRBV18
j_call: TRBJ2-5

cdr3_aa: CASSLARQALLETQYF
cdr3_nt: TGTGCCAGCAGCTTAGCCCGACAGGCCCTCCTGGAGACCCAGTACTTC
d_call: .
v_call: TRBV7-6
j_call: TRBJ2-5

cdr3_aa: CASSGTVVLNIQYF
cdr3_nt: TGTGCCAGCAGCGGGACAGTTGTATTAAACATTCAGTACTTC
d_call: TRBD1
v_call: TRBV28
j_call: TRBJ2-4

cdr3_aa: CASSPQGGNTEAFF
cdr3_nt: TGTGCCAGCAGTCCACAGGGGGGTAACACTGAAGCTTTCTTT
d_call: TRBD1
v_call: TRBV28
j_call: TRBJ1-1

cdr3_aa: CASSLTDTQYF
cdr3_nt: TGTGCCAGCAGCCTCACAGATACGCAGTATTTT
d_call: .
v_call: TRBV28
j_call: TRBJ2-3

cdr3_aa: CSVGGRNEQYF
cdr3_nt: TGCAGCGTTGGAGGGAGGAACGAGCAGTACTTC
d_call: .
v_call: TRBV29-1
j_call: TRBJ2-7

cdr3_aa: CASSTTGIGGYTF
cdr3_nt: TGTGCCAGCAGTACTACAGGGATTGGCGGCTACACCTTC
d_call: .
v_call: TRBV6-5
j_call: TRBJ1-2

cdr3_aa: CASSLSRTPGSAGYTF
cdr3_nt: TGTGCCAGCAGTTTATCGAGGACTCCGGGGTCGGCTGGCTACACCTTC
d_call: .
v_call: TRBV27
j_call: TRBJ1-2

cdr3_aa: CSSRQGVTF
cdr3_nt: TGCAGCTCCCGACAGGGGGTCACCTTC
d_call: TRBD1
v_call: TRBV29-1
j_call: TRBJ1-2

cdr3_aa: CASIKLAGVWETQYF
cdr3_nt: TGTGCCAGCATCAAACTAGCGGGAGTTTGGGAGACCCAGTACTTC
d_call: TRBD2
v_call: TRBV6-1
j_call: TRBJ2-5

cdr3_aa: CSAEENTNTEAFF
cdr3_nt: TGCAGCGCCGAGGAGAACACGAACACTGAAGCTTTCTTT
d_call: .
v_call: TRBV29-1
j_call: TRBJ1-1

cdr3_aa: CASRFLGSSYNEQFF
cdr3_nt: TGTGCCAGCAGATTCCTCGGGAGTTCCTACAATGAGCAGTTCTTC
d_call: .
v_call: TRBV5-6
j_call: TRBJ2-1

cdr3_aa: CASSPRGVSYNEQFF
cdr3_nt: TGTGCCAGCAGTCCTCGGGGGGTGTCCTACAATGAGCAGTTCTTC
d_call: TRBD2
v_call: TRBV28
j_call: TRBJ2-1

cdr3_aa: CASSNPLGSSSTDTQYF
cdr3_nt: TGTGCCAGCAGCAACCCACTAGGGAGTTCTAGCACAGATACGCAGTATTTT
d_call: .
v_call: TRBV7-3
j_call: TRBJ2-3

cdr3_aa: CAWSAVRTAYSNQPQHF
cdr3_nt: TGTGCCTGGAGTGCAGTTCGGACAGCTTATAGCAATCAGCCCCAGCATTTT
d_call: .
v_call: TRBV30
j_call: TRBJ1-5

cdr3_aa: CATSDRLAGEETQYF
cdr3_nt: TGTGCCACCAGCGACCGACTAGCGGGGGAAGAGACCCAGTACTTC
d_call: TRBD2
v_call: TRBV15
j_call: TRBJ2-5

cdr3_aa: CASSLSGTNNEQFF
cdr3_nt: TGTGCCAGCAGCCTCTCCGGGACTAACAATGAGCAGTTCTTC
d_call: TRBD2
v_call: TRBV7-3
j_call: TRBJ2-1

cdr3_aa: CASSGRDRGRTSGTYEQYF
cdr3_nt: TGTGCCAGCAGCGGTAGGGACAGGGGGAGGACTAGCGGGACCTACGAGCAGTACTTC
d_call: .
v_call: TRBV7-9
j_call: TRBJ2-7

cdr3_aa: CASSPSGSLSYEQYF
cdr3_nt: TGTGCCAGCAGTCCTAGCGGGTCCCTCTCCTACGAGCAGTACTTC
d_call: TRBD2
v_call: TRBV28
j_call: TRBJ2-7

cdr3_aa: CATASGAYNEQFF
cdr3_nt: TGTGCCACCGCCTCGGGAGCCTACAATGAGCAGTTCTTC
d_call: .
v_call: TRBV27
j_call: TRBJ2-1

cdr3_aa: CASSQDGAGVETQYF
cdr3_nt: TGTGCCAGCAGCCAAGACGGTGCGGGAGTCGAGACCCAGTACTTC
d_call: TRBD2
v_call: TRBV4-2
j_call: TRBJ2-5

cdr3_aa: CASSYSGSGANVLTF
cdr3_nt: TGTGCCAGCAGTTACTCCGGCTCTGGGGCCAACGTCCTGACTTTC
d_call: .
v_call: TRBV6-6
j_call: TRBJ2-6

cdr3_aa: CASRPDSVDYNEQFF
cdr3_nt: TGTGCCAGCAGACCCGATAGCGTGGACTACAATGAGCAGTTCTTC
d_call: .
v_call: TRBV28
j_call: TRBJ2-1

cdr3_aa: CASSISRSYNEQFF
cdr3_nt: TGTGCCAGCAGCATTAGTCGGTCCTACAATGAGCAGTTCTTC
d_call: .
v_call: TRBV28
j_call: TRBJ2-1

cdr3_aa: CASSTSGSLNEQYF
cdr3_nt: TGCGCCAGCAGTACTAGCGGGAGTCTCAACGAGCAGTACTTC
d_call: TRBD2
v_call: TRBV4-1
j_call: TRBJ2-7

cdr3_aa: CASSEFGRPEAFF
cdr3_nt: TGCGCCAGCAGTGAGTTTGGCAGGCCGGAAGCTTTCTTT
d_call: .
v_call: TRBV10-1
j_call: TRBJ1-1

cdr3_aa: CASSLNGLAATSSYNEQFF
cdr3_nt: TGTGCCAGCAGTTTAAATGGACTAGCGGCGACAAGCTCCTACAATGAGCAGTTCTTC
d_call: TRBD2
v_call: TRBV27
j_call: TRBJ2-1